The T cell receptor (beta chain) described here comes from a study of T-cell reconstitution after alpha-beta-depleted transplantation in children. Points on this clonotype: Its antigen is as yet unknown.

Preparing the TCRbeta library involved the use of unique molecular identifiers. TCRdb reprocessed the PCR reads via MiXCR and lists one record per CDR3 protein. The sample carries around 490,000 distinct CDR3 sequences, more than 9.5% recorded once. General study points: At the one-year point after transplant, T-cell counts and TCRbeta diversity were found to come mostly from T cells that had been newly produced.

Sequencing used PBMCs, mostly from graft donor cells, obtained 180 days after TCRalphabeta/CD19-depleted stem cell transplant. The receptor was isolated from a female patient between 2 and 15 years old who had a stem cell transplant for aplastic anemia, so the T cells may come from the graft donor.

CDR3 sequence (DNA): TGTGCCAGCAGCCAAGATCTAGGCCCGGGGTACTATGGCTACACCTTC. As protein: CASSQDLGPGYYGYTF. The rearrangement uses TRBV3-1 and TRBJ1-2; no reliable D call. The CDR3 contains 16 residues. V lost 0 bases to trimming and J lost 3 bases, with 14 bases between them. CDR1 and CDR2 (germline): LGHDT, YNNKEL (reference sequence).